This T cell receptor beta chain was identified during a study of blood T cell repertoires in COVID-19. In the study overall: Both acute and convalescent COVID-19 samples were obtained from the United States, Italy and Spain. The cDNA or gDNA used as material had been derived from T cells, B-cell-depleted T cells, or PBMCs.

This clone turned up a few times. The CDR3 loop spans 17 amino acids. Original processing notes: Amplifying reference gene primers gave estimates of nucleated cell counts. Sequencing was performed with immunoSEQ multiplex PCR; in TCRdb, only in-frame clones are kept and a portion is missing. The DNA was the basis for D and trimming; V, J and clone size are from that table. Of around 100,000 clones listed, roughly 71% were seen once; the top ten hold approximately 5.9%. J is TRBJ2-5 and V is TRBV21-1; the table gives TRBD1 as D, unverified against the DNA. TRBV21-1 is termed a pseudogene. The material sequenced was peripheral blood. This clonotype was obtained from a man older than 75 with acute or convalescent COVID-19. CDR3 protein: CASSPNYRQGRLVTQYF. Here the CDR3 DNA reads TGTGCCAGCAGCCCCAATTATCGACAGGGGAGGCTTGTGACCCAGTACTTC.